A selection of T cell receptor beta chains follows, all from one sample in a study of cytomegalovirus exposure and HLA in healthy donors. Sequencing used immunoSEQ multiplex PCR; TCRdb keeps in-frame clones, though not all of them. The sample lists around 150,000 clones; 65% to 85% were seen once. The sequencing sample was made of PBMCs. These receptors were obtained from a woman in her late teens or twenties in good health and CMV-seronegative. CDR3s include the opening cysteine and the closing phenylalanine or tryptophan. The size of a clone is reported for some rows only, either as once, few or many, or as a class for expanded clones.

CDR3 protein: CASSSGTGLYGYTF
J gene: TRBJ1-2
V gene: TRBV4-2
clone size: NA

CDR3 protein: CASSLDGRQGIGYTF
J gene: TRBJ1-2
V gene: TRBV7-9
clone size: NA

CDR3 protein: CASSEAPIQGLGGYTF
J gene: TRBJ1-2
V gene: TRBV2
clone size: NA

CDR3 protein: CASSPGGSANEQFF
J gene: TRBJ2-1
V gene: TRBV11-3
clone size: NA

CDR3 protein: CASSLLSGGGADTQYF
J gene: TRBJ2-3
V gene: TRBV7-3
clone size: NA

CDR3 protein: CASSFSGDPSNSPLHF
J gene: TRBJ1-6
V gene: TRBV10-2
clone size: NA

CDR3 protein: CASSPRTQGTLEANVLTF
J gene: TRBJ2-6
V gene: TRBV11-2
clone size: few

CDR3 protein: CASRSPRQGGYGYTF
J gene: TRBJ1-2
V gene: TRBV6-1
clone size: NA

CDR3 protein: CASSPRGTANGYTF
J gene: TRBJ1-2
V gene: TRBV5-1
clone size: NA

CDR3 protein: CASSVAWGQEYAPLHF
J gene: TRBJ1-6
V gene: TRBV9
clone size: once

CDR3 protein: CASSLVTSGGADNEQFF
J gene: TRBJ2-1
V gene: TRBV7-2
clone size: NA

CDR3 protein: CASSPPGKNYEQYF
J gene: TRBJ2-7
V gene: TRBV28
clone size: NA

CDR3 protein: CAWSVLRNQPQHF
J gene: TRBJ1-5
V gene: TRBV30
clone size: NA

CDR3 protein: CASSGDWQETQYF
J gene: TRBJ2-5
V gene: TRBV6-5
clone size: few

CDR3 protein: CSAYDSAGTIVETQYF
J gene: TRBJ2-5
V gene: TRBV29-1
clone size: NA

CDR3 protein: CASSLAAGPSGNTIYF
J gene: TRBJ1-3
V gene: TRBV5-1
clone size: once

CDR3 protein: CASSPSDTQQPQHF
J gene: TRBJ1-5
V gene: TRBV18
clone size: NA

CDR3 protein: CASSLGDSHNQPQHF
J gene: TRBJ1-5
V gene: TRBV7-9
clone size: NA

CDR3 protein: CASSLVRDRGRETQYF
J gene: TRBJ2-5
V gene: TRBV5-6
clone size: NA

CDR3 protein: CASSLRLTNEQYF
J gene: TRBJ2-7
V gene: TRBV27
clone size: NA

CDR3 protein: CASSDSRDTEAFF
J gene: TRBJ1-1
V gene: TRBV18
clone size: NA

CDR3 protein: CASSLEGGVSYNEQFF
J gene: TRBJ2-1
V gene: TRBV5-1
clone size: few

CDR3 protein: CASSTGLLNQPQHF
J gene: TRBJ1-5
V gene: TRBV6-5
clone size: NA

CDR3 protein: CASSAGTGLNEQYF
J gene: TRBJ2-7
V gene: TRBV6-1
clone size: NA

CDR3 protein: CASSLVGGSYEQYF
J gene: TRBJ2-7
V gene: TRBV5-1
clone size: NA

CDR3 protein: CASNRQGIDEQYF
J gene: NA
V gene: TRBV6-1
clone size: NA

CDR3 protein: CASSPQTGVFVEQYF
J gene: TRBJ2-7
V gene: TRBV28
clone size: NA

CDR3 protein: CASSPNPGVDEQFF
J gene: TRBJ2-1
V gene: TRBV18
clone size: NA

CDR3 protein: CASIAGGLYEQYF
J gene: TRBJ2-7
V gene: TRBV6-1
clone size: NA

CDR3 protein: CAVGGQGNSYEQYF
J gene: TRBJ2-7
V gene: TRBV6-5
clone size: NA

CDR3 protein: CASSSGTGKNYEQYF
J gene: TRBJ2-7
V gene: TRBV5-4
clone size: NA

CDR3 protein: CASSTNRDSSSGELFF
J gene: TRBJ2-2
V gene: TRBV7-3
clone size: NA

CDR3 protein: CASSLTQVSYEQYF
J gene: TRBJ2-7
V gene: TRBV14
clone size: few

CDR3 protein: CASTHGEVAGYEQYF
J gene: TRBJ2-7
V gene: TRBV2
clone size: few

CDR3 protein: CASSASGGAGTGELFF
J gene: TRBJ2-2
V gene: TRBV9
clone size: NA

CDR3 protein: CASSPRLAGGHETQYF
J gene: TRBJ2-5
V gene: TRBV19
clone size: NA

CDR3 protein: CASSVSLVSIMGYTF
J gene: TRBJ1-2
V gene: TRBV7-9
clone size: NA

CDR3 protein: CAWSQTGSTEAFF
J gene: TRBJ1-1
V gene: TRBV30
clone size: few

CDR3 protein: CASTLSYDNEQFF
J gene: TRBJ2-1
V gene: TRBV2
clone size: NA

CDR3 protein: CASSRTSGGAPDTQYF
J gene: TRBJ2-3
V gene: TRBV7-6
clone size: NA

CDR3 protein: CASSPPTGTSGGETQYF
J gene: TRBJ2-5
V gene: TRBV5-1
clone size: NA

CDR3 protein: CAGGSRQYEQYF
J gene: TRBJ2-7
V gene: TRBV7-9
clone size: NA

CDR3 protein: CASSEHGTGSEKLFF
J gene: TRBJ1-4
V gene: TRBV25-1
clone size: NA

CDR3 protein: CASSLWTSGGNEQFF
J gene: TRBJ2-1
V gene: TRBV7-6
clone size: NA

CDR3 protein: CASSYDTQGLKAEAFF
J gene: TRBJ1-1
V gene: TRBV6-5
clone size: NA

CDR3 protein: CASSSYPTRVVAQYF
J gene: TRBJ2-3
V gene: TRBV27
clone size: NA

CDR3 protein: CASKRNQRNTEAFF
J gene: TRBJ1-1
V gene: TRBV27
clone size: NA